Listed below are T cell receptor beta chains from one sample, sequenced in a study of CD8 T cells in ankylosing spondylitis. TCRdb reprocessed the 5' RACE reads with MiXCR, giving one entry per CDR3 protein. Of 450,000 or so distinct CDR3 sequences listed, roughly a quarter are singletons. The source material was blood, either unsorted or a sorted T cell fraction (not recorded which). These receptors originate from a male donor with ankylosing spondylitis. CDR3s include the opening cysteine and the closing phenylalanine or tryptophan. A D gene is named only where the DNA matches it firmly. Clone size is given for some rows only: seen once, a few or many times, or a class if the clone is expanded.

cdr3_nt	cdr3_aa	cdr3_length	v_call	j_call	clone_size	d_call
TGCAGTGCCATGACTAGCGGGAGATTCCAAGAGACCCAGTACTTC	CSAMTSGRFQETQYF	15	TRBV20-1	TRBJ2-5	few	TRBD2
TGTGCCAGCAGGAGCAGTTACCGGGACAGGGGATACGAGCAGTACTTC	CASRSSYRDRGYEQYF	16	TRBV27	TRBJ2-7	-	TRBD1
TGCAGTGCTAAAATGGGTTACAATCAGCCCCAGCATTTT	CSAKMGYNQPQHF	13	TRBV20-1	TRBJ1-5	few	-
TGCGCCAGCAAGCGGGAGACCACCTACAATGAGCAGTTCTTC	CASKRETTYNEQFF	14	TRBV5-1	TRBJ2-1	few	TRBD2
TGTGCCAGCAGCTTAAGGGCGGGAGGGCCAGAAAATGAGCAGTTCTTC	CASSLRAGGPENEQFF	16	TRBV7-2	TRBJ2-1	few	TRBD2
TGTGCCAGCAGTACGGGGACTGCGACCCAGTACTTC	CASSTGTATQYF	12	TRBV7-2	TRBJ2-5	-	-
TGTGCCAGCAGCCAAGCTCCAACTACAAACAATGAGCAGTTCTTC	CASSQAPTTNNEQFF	15	TRBV4-2	TRBJ2-1	few	-
TGCGCCAGCAGCATCCGAGAGAACCGGGACACCGGGGAGCTGTTTTTT	CASSIRENRDTGELFF	16	TRBV5-1	TRBJ2-2	-	-
TGCAGCTGCGGGGGCATTTCCACAGATACGCAGTATTTT	CSCGGISTDTQYF	13	TRBV20-1	TRBJ2-3	few	-
TGCGCCAGCAGCTGGCGGACTAGCGGGAGGCCCTCTGCCGGGGAGCTGTTTTTT	CASSWRTSGRPSAGELFF	18	TRBV4-1	TRBJ2-2	-	TRBD2
TGTGCCACACGGGAGAACAATGAGCAGTTCTTC	CATRENNEQFF	11	TRBV24-1	TRBJ2-1	many	-
TGCGCCAGCAGCCAAGTCATGCAGGGTCCCTACAATGAGCAGTTCTTC	CASSQVMQGPYNEQFF	16	TRBV4-1	TRBJ2-1	-	-
TGTGCCACCAGTCGGGACAGTCAAGAGACCCAGTACTTC	CATSRDSQETQYF	13	TRBV24-1	TRBJ2-5	few	TRBD1
TGTGCCAGCCGATGGGAGGGAGGGTACACCGGGGAGCTGTTTTTT	CASRWEGGYTGELFF	15	TRBV12-3/TRBV12-4	TRBJ2-2	few	TRBD2
TGTGCCAGCAGCTATTCAAGCTATGGCTACACCTTC	CASSYSSYGYTF	12	TRBV7-2	TRBJ1-2	-	-
TGCGCCAGCAGTGAGTCGGCGGGGGACACTGAAGCTTTCTTT	CASSESAGDTEAFF	14	TRBV10-1	TRBJ1-1	-	-
TGTGCCAGCAGCTTCCTGCGGGAGTACTACAATGAGCAGTTCTTC	CASSFLREYYNEQFF	15	TRBV7-9	TRBJ2-1	-	TRBD2
TGTGCCAGCAGTGAGGGAAGGAGCTCCTACAATGAGCAGTTCTTC	CASSEGRSSYNEQFF	15	TRBV25-1	TRBJ2-1	few	-
TGTGCCAGCAGCCAATTCGGCGGGACAGGGAACATTCAGTACTTC	CASSQFGGTGNIQYF	15	TRBV4-2	TRBJ2-4	few	TRBD1
TGCGCCAGCACCTGGGGGCCAATGAGAGAGAACACTGAAGCTTTCTTT	CASTWGPMRENTEAFF	16	TRBV5-1	TRBJ1-1	few	-
TGCAGTGCTTCCGAGCTCAGGGGGCGCAACTATGGCTACACCTTC	CSASELRGRNYGYTF	15	TRBV20-1	TRBJ1-2	-	TRBD1
TGTGCCACCAGTGTCGGGCATGATAACATTCAGTACTTC	CATSVGHDNIQYF	13	TRBV24-1	TRBJ2-4	few	-
TGCAGTGCTTTATCCGAGACTAGCGGAACCTACGAGCAGTACTTC	CSALSETSGTYEQYF	15	TRBV20-1	TRBJ2-7	-	TRBD2
TGTGCCAGCAGCGTCACAGGGGAAACCGGGGAGCTGTTTTTT	CASSVTGETGELFF	14	TRBV7-9	TRBJ2-2	-	TRBD1
TGTGCCAGCCGTGACGATGCCACCGAATTGTATGAGCAGTTCTTC	CASRDDATELYEQFF	15	TRBV6-1	TRBJ2-1	few	-
TGTGCCAGCAGCCAAGACCTAGCGGTACCCTACGAGCAGTACTTC	CASSQDLAVPYEQYF	15	TRBV3-1	TRBJ2-7	-	TRBD2
TGTGCCAGCAGCCGAGGACAGGCGAGCTCCTACGAGCAGTACTTC	CASSRGQASSYEQYF	15	TRBV11-2	TRBJ2-7	few	TRBD1
TGTGCCAGCAGCTTAGGCCCGGGGACAGGGAGTAATGAGCAGTTCTTC	CASSLGPGTGSNEQFF	16	TRBV11-1	TRBJ2-1	few	TRBD1
TGCAGCGTAAGTAGCTCTGGGGCCAACGTCCTGACTTTC	CSVSSSGANVLTF	13	TRBV29-1	TRBJ2-6	-	-
TGTGCCAGCAGCCGAAGGGGGTTGGCGGGCCAAACTAGCACAGATACGCAGTATTTT	CASSRRGLAGQTSTDTQYF	19	TRBV3-1	TRBJ2-3	few	-
TGCGCCAGCAGCGCGGGACAGTTGAGGACCCAGTACTTC	CASSAGQLRTQYF	13	TRBV5-1	TRBJ2-5	few	-
TGCAGTGCTAGAGATAGGACTGTTCAGGACGAGCAGTACTTC	CSARDRTVQDEQYF	14	TRBV20-1	TRBJ2-7	few	-
TGTGCCAGCAGCTTACGCCGACTCAGCAATGAGCAGTTCTTC	CASSLRRLSNEQFF	14	TRBV7-9	TRBJ2-1	-	-
TGTGCCAGCAGCCCGGGACGTTTGGAGACCCAGTACTTC	CASSPGRLETQYF	13	TRBV11-3	TRBJ2-5	once	-
TGTGCCACCCGCGGTTCTGGGGGCTACACCTTC	CATRGSGGYTF	11	TRBV15	TRBJ1-2	-	-
TGTGCCAGCAGCCCCATACCGGGACAGGGCTGGAATTCACCCCTCCACTTT	CASSPIPGQGWNSPLHF	17	TRBV3-1	TRBJ1-6	few	TRBD1
TGCAGTGCCGAGGAGCCGCGCGCGAGCTCCTACAATGAGCAGTTCTTC	CSAEEPRASSYNEQFF	16	TRBV20-1	TRBJ2-1	-	-
TGTGCCAGCAGCCAAGACCCCTTCTACGAGCAGTACTTC	CASSQDPFYEQYF	13	TRBV3-1	TRBJ2-7	-	-
TGTGCCAGTAGCATTGCACTGCGTTCCTCCTACAATGAGCAGTTCTTC	CASSIALRSSYNEQFF	16	TRBV19	TRBJ2-1	-	-
TGTGCCACCAGTGAGGATGCGGGGGTATACAATGAGCAGTTCTTC	CATSEDAGVYNEQFF	15	TRBV24-1	TRBJ2-1	-	TRBD2
TGTGCCAGCAGCCCACGACAGGGTAGGCTTCCGAACACTGAAGCTTTCTTT	CASSPRQGRLPNTEAFF	17	TRBV11-2	TRBJ1-1	-	TRBD1
TGTGCCAGCAGCACCGGCGGGTTAGGATCACCCCTCCACTTT	CASSTGGLGSPLHF	14	TRBV7-6	TRBJ1-6	-	-
TGTGCCACCAGTGACCCGGGACAGGGGCTCTATGGCTACACCTTC	CATSDPGQGLYGYTF	15	TRBV24-1	TRBJ1-2	-	TRBD1
TGCAGTGCTAGGGACGGGGAAGGAGGCACAGATACGCAGTATTTT	CSARDGEGGTDTQYF	15	TRBV20-1	TRBJ2-3	-	-
TGCAGCGTTGAAGGACTGAGGGTTATTCGGAATGAAAAACTGTTTTTT	CSVEGLRVIRNEKLFF	16	TRBV29-1	TRBJ1-4	-	-
TGTGCCAGCAGCCAACAGGTGTTTACACCCCTCCACTTT	CASSQQVFTPLHF	13	TRBV14	TRBJ1-6	-	-
TGTGCCAGCAGTTCCCTGGACAGGGTATATGAGCAGTTCTTC	CASSSLDRVYEQFF	14	TRBV6-5	TRBJ2-1	few	TRBD1
TGTGCCAGCAGCTTGATCCCCGGGAGGGGAGGCGGGGAGCTGTTTTTT	CASSLIPGRGGGELFF	16	TRBV7-2	TRBJ2-2	few	TRBD2
TGCAGCGTGGTACAGGGCTCTGGGGCCAACGTCCTGACTTTC	CSVVQGSGANVLTF	14	TRBV29-1	TRBJ2-6	few	-
TGTGCCAGCAGCTCTACCGGGACAGCATACAATGAGCAGTTCTTC	CASSSTGTAYNEQFF	15	TRBV7-2	TRBJ2-1	-	TRBD1
TGTGCCACCAGTGATCGACAGACCGGGGAGCTGTTTTTT	CATSDRQTGELFF	13	TRBV24-1	TRBJ2-2	-	-
TGCAGCGTTAGCGGGAGGGCCAGGGGCAGCACAGATACGCAGTATTTT	CSVSGRARGSTDTQYF	16	TRBV29-1	TRBJ2-3	-	TRBD2
TGCGCCAGCAGCCTTCGACAGGGAGGGACTGGAAACACCATATATTTT	CASSLRQGGTGNTIYF	16	TRBV5-1	TRBJ1-3	-	TRBD1